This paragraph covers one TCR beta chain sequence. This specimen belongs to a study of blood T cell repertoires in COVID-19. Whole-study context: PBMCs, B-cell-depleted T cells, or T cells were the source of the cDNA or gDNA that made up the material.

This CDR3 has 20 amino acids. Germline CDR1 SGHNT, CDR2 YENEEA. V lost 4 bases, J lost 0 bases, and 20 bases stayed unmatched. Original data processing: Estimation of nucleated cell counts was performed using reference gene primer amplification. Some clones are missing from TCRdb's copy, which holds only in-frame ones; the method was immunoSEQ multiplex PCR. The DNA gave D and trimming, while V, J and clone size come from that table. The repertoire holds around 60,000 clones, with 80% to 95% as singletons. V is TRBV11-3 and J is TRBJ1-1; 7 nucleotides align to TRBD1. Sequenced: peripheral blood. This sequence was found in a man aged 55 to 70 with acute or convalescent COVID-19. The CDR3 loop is CASSSWTGPRGLGMNTEAFF. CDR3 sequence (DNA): TGTGCCAGCAGCTCCTGGACAGGACCCCGCGGACTTGGTATGAACACTGAAGCTTTCTTT.